Included here is one T cell receptor beta chain sequence, with context. Antigen: not known. Expressed TCRB transcripts were sequenced after all isolated RNA was converted to cDNA. Assay: immunoSEQ multiplex PCR; the TCRdb copy retains only in-frame clones and omits some. The profile covers 100,000 to 150,000 clones, with roughly 17% appearing a single time and roughly 2.6% taken by the ten largest. This sample was taken from a study of beta chain features in type 1 diabetes. This CDR3 comprises 14 residues. The ends lost 4 bases at V and 2 bases at J; junction bases unmatched: 5. Germline V gene sequence: CDR1 SQVTM, CDR2 ANQGSEA. Findings and caveats of the study: When Type 1 diabetes patients were examined, their TCRB CDR3s proved moderately but significantly shorter in all four CD4+ subsets.

V is TRBV29-1 and J is TRBJ2-5; 9 nucleotides line up with TRBD1. The sequence derives from a man aged 18 to 35 with type 1 diabetes. Sequenced material: central memory CD4+ T cells from blood. Written as DNA, the CDR3 is TGCAGCGTTGGGACAGGGGCGAGACAAGAGACCCAGTACTTC. Amino acid sequence: CSVGTGARQETQYF.